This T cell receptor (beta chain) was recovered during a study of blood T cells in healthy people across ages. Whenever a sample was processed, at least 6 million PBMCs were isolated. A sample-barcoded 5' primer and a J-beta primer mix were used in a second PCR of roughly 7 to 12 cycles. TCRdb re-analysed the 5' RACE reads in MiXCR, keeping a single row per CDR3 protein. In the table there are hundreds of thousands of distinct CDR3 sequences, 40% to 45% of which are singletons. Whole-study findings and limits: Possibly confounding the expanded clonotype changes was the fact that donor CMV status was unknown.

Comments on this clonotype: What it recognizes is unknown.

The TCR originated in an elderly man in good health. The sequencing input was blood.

Written as DNA, the CDR3 is TGTGCCAGCAGCTTATCATGGAATTCACCCCTCCACTTT. It translates to CASSLSWNSPLHF. This rearrangement joins TRBV11-2 to TRBJ1-6, with D unclear. Germline CDR1 and CDR2: SGHAT and FQNNGV. Trimming shortened V by 2 bases and J by 7 bases, and 6 bases separated the two germline ends. The CDR3 is 13 residues long.